The rows below give T cell receptor beta chains drawn from one sample of a study of T cells after posttransplantation cyclophosphamide. Assay: immunoSEQ multiplex PCR; the TCRdb copy retains only in-frame clones and omits some. The repertoire holds 13,000 to 15,000 clones, with 76% as singletons. Sequencing used memory CD4+ T cells sorted from PBMCs. The origin of the receptors is a man aged 50-59 years. The CDR3 runs from the conserved cysteine through the conserved F or W. A D gene is named only where the DNA matches it firmly. The size field is filled for only some rows; it gives once, few, many or a size class.

size: NA; D: TRBD1; length: 14; V: TRBV28; J: TRBJ2-7; DNA: TGTGCCAGCAGAGGGACAGAGAGCTCCTACGAGCAGTACTTC; CDR3: CASRGTESSYEQYF
size: NA; D: NA; length: 13; V: TRBV7-3; J: TRBJ1-5; DNA: TGTGCCAGCAGCCGGGGTAGCAATCAGCCCCAGCATTTT; CDR3: CASSRGSNQPQHF
size: few; D: TRBD1; length: 12; V: TRBV30; J: TRBJ1-5; DNA: TGTGCCTGGAGGGGACAGGGCCAGCCCCAGCATTTT; CDR3: CAWRGQGQPQHF
size: NA; D: NA; length: 16; V: TRBV11-3; J: TRBJ2-3; DNA: TGTGCCAGCAGCTTAGATGGAGGGGGCGCCACCGATACGCAGTATTTT; CDR3: CASSLDGGGATDTQYF
size: NA; D: NA; length: 13; V: TRBV5-1; J: TRBJ1-1; DNA: TGCGCCAGCAGCTTGAGGAGAGACACTGAAGCTTTCTTT; CDR3: CASSLRRDTEAFF
size: NA; D: TRBD2; length: 14; V: TRBV25-1; J: TRBJ2-7; DNA: TGTGCCAGCACCCGAGCGGGAGTAAGGAACGAGCAGTACTTC; CDR3: CASTRAGVRNEQYF
size: once; D: NA; length: 14; V: TRBV19; J: TRBJ1-5; DNA: TGTGCCAGTAGTTCGGCAGGGCTCTATCAGCCCCAGCATTTT; CDR3: CASSSAGLYQPQHF
size: NA; D: NA; length: 12; V: TRBV4-3; J: TRBJ1-2; DNA: TGCGCCAGCAGCCGTGACACCTATGGCTACACCTTC; CDR3: CASSRDTYGYTF
size: few; D: NA; length: 12; V: TRBV21-1; J: TRBJ1-1; DNA: TGTGCCAGCAGGAGGATGAACACTGAAGCTTTCTTT; CDR3: CASRRMNTEAFF
size: few; D: TRBD2; length: 15; V: TRBV7-7; J: TRBJ2-7; DNA: TGTGCTAGCAGCCCAGGACTAGTTGCAGCGTACGAGCAGTACTTC; CDR3: CASSPGLVAAYEQYF
size: few; D: NA; length: 13; V: TRBV6-6; J: TRBJ1-5; DNA: TGTGCCAGCAGTTACTACGGTTCCCAGCCCCAGCATTTT; CDR3: CASSYYGSQPQHF
size: NA; D: NA; length: 16; V: TRBV4-3; J: TRBJ1-1; DNA: TGCGCCAGCAGCCAAGAGTACGGCCTAGCGAACACTGAAGCTTTCTTT; CDR3: CASSQEYGLANTEAFF
size: NA; D: TRBD2; length: 17; V: TRBV5-1; J: TRBJ2-1; DNA: TGCGCCAGCAGCTTGGGGGCTAGCGGGAGCTCCTACAATGAGCAGTTCTTC; CDR3: CASSLGASGSSYNEQFF
size: NA; D: NA; length: 16; V: TRBV11-1; J: TRBJ1-3; DNA: TGTGCCAGCAGCGTTGGAGGCGAGGTGTCCGGAAACACCATATATTTT; CDR3: CASSVGGEVSGNTIYF
size: NA; D: NA; length: 13; V: TRBV5-1; J: TRBJ2-3; DNA: TGCGCCAGCGGTTCCAGCGATACAGATACGCAGTATTTT; CDR3: CASGSSDTDTQYF
size: NA; D: NA; length: 15; V: TRBV5-5; J: TRBJ2-7; DNA: TGTGCCAGCAGCTTGGTTGCCGGGGGAACGTACGAGCAGTACTTC; CDR3: CASSLVAGGTYEQYF
size: NA; D: TRBD2; length: 13; V: TRBV5-1; J: TRBJ2-1; DNA: TGCGCCAGCAGTCCGACTAGCGGGAAAGTGCGATTCTTC; CDR3: CASSPTSGKVRFF
size: NA; D: NA; length: 14; V: TRBV11-2; J: TRBJ2-7; DNA: TGTGCCAGCAGCTTAGATCGGGTATCCTACGAGCAGTACTTC; CDR3: CASSLDRVSYEQYF
size: NA; D: NA; length: 14; V: TRBV2; J: TRBJ2-4; DNA: TGTGCCAGCGAACCGGGACTGGGAAAAAACATTCAGTACTTC; CDR3: CASEPGLGKNIQYF
size: NA; D: NA; length: 12; V: TRBV27; J: TRBJ2-5; DNA: TGTGCCAGCAGTTTAAACGGGTTGACCCAGTACTTC; CDR3: CASSLNGLTQYF
size: NA; D: NA; length: 15; V: TRBV14; J: TRBJ2-1; DNA: TGTGCCAGCAGCCCTCTGGTATCACAGAACAATGAGCAGTTCTTC; CDR3: CASSPLVSQNNEQFF
size: NA; D: TRBD1; length: 13; V: TRBV7-3; J: TRBJ2-1; DNA: TGTGCCAGCAGTCAACAGGGGCCGGATGAGCAGTTCTTC; CDR3: CASSQQGPDEQFF
size: NA; D: TRBD2; length: 15; V: TRBV2; J: TRBJ2-1; DNA: TGTGCCAGCAGACCCCTAGCGGCCTCCTACAATGAGCAGTTCTTC; CDR3: CASRPLAASYNEQFF
size: NA; D: TRBD1; length: 18; V: TRBV27; J: TRBJ2-7; DNA: TGTGCCAGCCATAATGGGACAGGAATACCACTTAGCTCCTACGAGCAGTACTTC; CDR3: CASHNGTGIPLSSYEQYF
size: few; D: NA; length: 14; V: TRBV4-1; J: TRBJ1-3; DNA: TGCGCCAGCAGCCTGGACTCTTGGAGGAACACCATATATTTT; CDR3: CASSLDSWRNTIYF
size: NA; D: NA; length: 12; V: TRBV11-2; J: TRBJ1-3; DNA: TGTGCCAGCAGTTTTCCGGGACTTGCCATATATTTT; CDR3: CASSFPGLAIYF
size: few; D: NA; length: 14; V: TRBV18; J: TRBJ2-3; DNA: TGTGCCAGCTCACCACCGCGGTCAGATGATACGCAGTATTTT; CDR3: CASSPPRSDDTQYF
size: NA; D: TRBD2; length: 13; V: TRBV30; J: TRBJ2-1; DNA: TGTGCCTGGAGCTCGGGACTAGAGGGTGAGCAGTTCTTC; CDR3: CAWSSGLEGEQFF
size: NA; D: NA; length: 13; V: TRBV10-3; J: TRBJ2-4; DNA: TGTGCCATCAGTGAGTCCGGGTTGAACATTCAGTACTTC; CDR3: CAISESGLNIQYF
size: NA; D: NA; length: 16; V: TRBV7-9; J: TRBJ2-1; DNA: TGTGCCAGCAGCTCTACGGGTCAGATCATAAACAATGAGCAGTTCTTC; CDR3: CASSSTGQIINNEQFF
size: NA; D: NA; length: 14; V: TRBV10-3; J: TRBJ1-1; DNA: TGTGCCATCAGTGCGTTACAGGGTCGGACTGAAGCTTTCTTT; CDR3: CAISALQGRTEAFF
size: few; D: NA; length: 15; V: TRBV28; J: TRBJ1-5; DNA: TGTGCCAGCGATAGGCAGGGGCTAATGGGTCAGCCCCAGCATTTT; CDR3: CASDRQGLMGQPQHF
size: NA; D: TRBD1; length: 17; V: TRBV4-1; J: TRBJ1-4; DNA: TGCGCCAGCAGCCAGGGGGACAGGGGGGTCGGAAATGAAAAACTGTTTTTT; CDR3: CASSQGDRGVGNEKLFF
size: once; D: TRBD1; length: 16; V: TRBV7-9; J: TRBJ2-2; DNA: TGTGCCAGCAGATCAGCCGGGACAGGGAACACCGGGGAGCTGTTTTTT; CDR3: CASRSAGTGNTGELFF
size: NA; D: TRBD2; length: 17; V: TRBV5-1; J: TRBJ2-3; DNA: TGCGCCAGCAGTTTTTACACCGGGACTAGCGCCACAGATACGCAGTATTTT; CDR3: CASSFYTGTSATDTQYF
size: NA; D: TRBD2; length: 18; V: TRBV5-1; J: TRBJ2-2; DNA: TGCGCCAGCAGCTCGGGACTAGCGGGAGACCGTGACACCGGGGAGCTGTTTTTT; CDR3: CASSSGLAGDRDTGELFF
size: NA; D: TRBD1; length: 14; V: TRBV6-5; J: TRBJ2-7; DNA: TGTGCCAGCAGTCCCCGGGACAGGGCCTACGAGCAGTACTTC; CDR3: CASSPRDRAYEQYF
size: NA; D: NA; length: 11; V: TRBV30; J: TRBJ1-1; DNA: TGTGCCTGGAGTGTAACTAGCGGAGCTTTCTTT; CDR3: CAWSVTSGAFF
size: few; D: TRBD2; length: 14; V: TRBV5-1; J: TRBJ2-7; DNA: TGCGCCAGCAGCTTGGCCGGGAGGGCCTACGAGCAGTACTTC; CDR3: CASSLAGRAYEQYF
size: NA; D: TRBD1; length: 15; V: TRBV6-4; J: TRBJ2-7; DNA: TGTGCCAGCAAGTTCCGGGACAGTGCCTTGGACGAGCAGTACTTC; CDR3: CASKFRDSALDEQYF